These 14 T cell receptor beta chains came from one sample sequenced in a study of T cell changes during pregnancy in multiple sclerosis. Measured with immunoSEQ multiplex PCR; TCRdb has only the in-frame clones, and not every one. The data show 30,000 to 40,000 clones, about 92% seen once. This sample comprised CD8+ T cells from peripheral blood mononuclear cells, obtained in the third trimester of pregnancy. These receptors all stem from a female donor with multiple sclerosis, enrolled in a pregnancy study.

V and J are TRBV27 and TRBJ2-2; TRBD2 might be the D (5 bases). The CDR3 contains 16 residues. Trimming pared 6 bases from V and 4 bases from J, leaving 18 bases between. In germline, CDR1 is MNHEY, CDR2 SMNVEV (reference sequence). CDR3 protein: CASSTTRGGGTGELFF. CDR3 bases: TGTGCCAGCAGCACCACTCGGGGTGGTGGCACCGGGGAGCTGTTTTTT.

This chain connects TRBV7-9 to TRBJ2-5; TRBD2 matches at 11 bases. CDR1 is SEHNR and CDR2 is FQNEAQ in the germline V gene (reference sequence). Trimming took 5 bases from V and 2 from J; bases not matched to a gene: 4. CDR3 length: 15 amino acids. DNA for the CDR3: TGTGCCAGCAGCGCGGGACTAGCGGAGCAAGAGACCCAGTACTTC. It is translated as CASSAGLAEQETQYF.

The CDR3 protein is CASSSGTGWIYGYTF. CDR3 nucleotides: TGTGCCAGCAGCTCAGGGACAGGGTGGATCTATGGCTACACCTTC. This chain joins TRBV5-6 and TRBJ1-2; 9 bases align to TRBD1. The CDR3 runs 15 residues. The germline V gene has CDR1 SGHDT and CDR2 YYEEEE. The V gene end was trimmed by 3 bases and the J gene end by 4 bases; junction bases not matched to a gene: 7.

J is TRBJ2-2 and V is TRBV9; D gene unclear. Germline V gene data show CDR1 as SGDLS and CDR2 as YYNGEE. The CDR3 runs 17 residues. Trimming removed 0 bases from V and 0 bases from J, with 12 bases in between. The CDR3 bases are TGTGCCAGCAGCGTAGCTCGACACGGATCGAACACCGGGGAGCTGTTTTTT. Translating it yields CASSVARHGSNTGELFF. The full variable domain, in which reference TRBV9 and TRBJ2-2 provide the parts outside the CDR3, is DSGVTQTPKHLITATGQRVTLRCSPRSGDLSVYWYQQSLDQGLQFLIQYYNGEERAKGNILERFSAQQFPDLHSELNLSSLELGDSALYFCASSVARHGSNTGELFFGEGSRLTVL.

CDR3 loop: CASSPIGPGGAEAFF. The CDR3 DNA is TGTGCCAGCAGCCCAATTGGACCGGGGGGCGCTGAAGCTTTCTTT. The chain uses TRBV7-2 and TRBJ1-1; perhaps TRBD1 as D (6 bases). CDR1 SGHTA and CDR2 FQGNSA come from the germline V gene. This CDR3 comprises 15 residues. V was shortened by 5 bases and J by 6 bases, with 19 bases between the two germline ends.

The rearrangement joins TRBV13 to TRBJ2-1; 8 bases are shared with TRBD2. The CDR3 contains 14 residues. The junction had 7 bases not matched to a gene; V was cut back by 4 bases and J by 8 bases. CDR1 is PRHDT, CDR2 FYEKMQ, per germline (reference sequence). The CDR3: CASSSPGGLDEQFF. The CDR3 bases are TGTGCCAGCAGCTCGCCGGGGGGGCTGGATGAGCAGTTCTTC.

The gene calls are TRBV6-1 and TRBJ2-3; TRBD1 might be the D (6 bases). The germline V and J ends were trimmed by 6 bases and 5 bases, with 6 bases remaining between them. CDR1 and CDR2 (germline): MNHNS, SASEGT. This CDR3 has 11 residues. The CDR3 loop is CASRGGDTQYF. The CDR3 region has the DNA TGTGCCAGCAGAGGGGGAGATACGCAGTATTTT.

The J gene is TRBJ1-5, the V gene TRBV5-6; possible D gene TRBD1, 6 bases. Germline assignment: CDR1 SGHDT and CDR2 YYEEEE. With 4 bases removed from V and 2 bases from J, the gap between germline ends came to 13 bases. This CDR3 is built from 15 residues. CDR3 sequence reads: CASSLGGAGNQPQHF. In DNA form, the CDR3 reads TGTGCCAGCAGCCTCGGGGGGGCAGGCAATCAGCCCCAGCATTTT. Looking up the rest from reference TRBV5-6 and TRBJ1-5 gives the full variable domain: DAGVTQSPTHLIKTRGQQVTLRCSPKSGHDTVSWYQQALGQGPQFIFQYYEEEERQRGNFPDRFSGHQFPNYSSELNVNALLLGDSALYLCASSLGGAGNQPQHFGDGTRLSIL.

The chain couples TRBV15 to TRBJ2-2; the match to TRBD2 covers 10 bases. J gave up 3 bases and V 5 bases, and 12 bases lay outside the gene matches. The CDR3 is made up of 18 amino acids. Looked up from germline, CDR1 is LNHNV and CDR2 is YYDKDF (reference sequence). The CDR3: CATSGSGGVSRDTGELFF. The CDR3, as DNA: TGTGCCACCAGCGGAAGCGGGGGGGTTTCACGGGACACCGGGGAGCTGTTTTTT.

This chain links TRBV5-1 with TRBJ1-1, with 8 positions matching TRBD1. Losses at the gene ends were 0 bases for V and 6 bases for J; bases not matched to a gene: 4. The CDR3 extends over 14 amino acids. Germline-derived CDR1 and CDR2 are SGHRS and YFSETQ. CDR3 in amino acids: CASSLGQGPPEAFF. CDR3 in DNA: TGCGCCAGCAGCTTGGGACAGGGGCCGCCTGAAGCTTTCTTT.

This chain joins TRBV5-1 and TRBJ1-1; TRBD1 matches 8 bases. CDR3 length: 15 residues. The V gene's germline CDR1 is SGHRS and CDR2 YFSETQ. J was trimmed by 8 bases and V by 4 bases; bases with no gene match: 13. CDR3 region: CASSGQGFYRREAFF. For the CDR3, the DNA is TGCGCCAGCAGCGGACAGGGTTTCTATCGGCGGGAAGCTTTCTTT.

The genes are TRBV27 and TRBJ1-4; possible D gene TRBD1, 6 bases. CDR3 size: 14 residues. Germline V gives CDR1 MNHEY, CDR2 SMNVEV (reference sequence). Trimming cost V 5 bases and J 4 bases, with 11 bases left between them. CDR3 residues: CASSPQGGNEKLFF. As DNA, the CDR3 is TGTGCCAGCAGTCCACAGGGCGGTAATGAAAAACTGTTTTTT.

This clone was picked up one time. V gene TRBV4-1 combines with J gene TRBJ1-2, with unresolved D. Between the trimmed V and J ends, which lost 1 base and 11 bases, there was a span of 8 bases. The CDR3 sequence is 11 residues long. CDR1 MGHRA and CDR2 YSYEKL come from the germline V gene. This CDR3 reads CASSQGLQYTF. The CDR3 nucleotides are TGCGCCAGCAGCCAAGGACTACAGTACACCTTC.

This clone was seen only once. The V and J genes are TRBV7-3 and TRBJ2-1, with D maybe TRBD1 (6 bases). Germline V gene lookup returns CDR1 SGHTA and CDR2 FQGTGA. The CDR3 totals 15 residues. V was clipped by 1 base and J by 5 bases, with 12 bases between them. The chain's CDR3 is CASSLSLGGNNEQFF. DNA of the CDR3: TGTGCCAGCAGCTTAAGTTTAGGGGGAAACAATGAGCAGTTCTTC.